The 20 T cell receptor beta chains given below trace back to one sample, sequenced in a study of blood T cell repertoires in COVID-19. Sequenced by immunoSEQ multiplex PCR; TCRdb stores in-frame clones only, minus some. The data hold under 300,000 clones, with about 86% observed a single time. The sample comprised peripheral blood. The source is an elderly man with acute or convalescent COVID-19.

The chain is built from TRBV11-3 and TRBJ1-6; D is possibly TRBD1 (6 bases). Trimming took off 3 bases at V and 13 bases at J, with 13 bases between the two ends. The CDR3 runs 13 residues. The germline gives CDR1 SGHNT, CDR2 YENEEA. DNA of the CDR3: TGTGCCAGCAGCTTGGGGGCGACTTCGCCCCTCCACTTT. Its translation is CASSLGATSPLHF.

The rearrangement joins TRBV5-6 to TRBJ1-1, with D uncertain. V was cut by 5 bases and J by 1 base, with 12 bases left in between. The length of the CDR3 is 14 residues. Germline loops: CDR1 SGHDT, CDR2 YYEEEE. The DNA for the CDR3 is TGTGCCAGCAGAGGTAGACACAGGAACACTGAAGCTTTCTTT. Its protein is CASRGRHRNTEAFF.

The rearrangement links TRBV5-1 to TRBJ2-3, with 14 bases aligning to TRBD2. V lost 4 bases to trimming and J lost 4 bases; unmatched junction nucleotides: 11. The CDR3 totals 18 residues. Germline V lookup: CDR1 SGHRS, CDR2 YFSETQ. The CDR3 DNA sequence: TGCGCCAGCAGCGGGGGAGGGACTAGCGGGAGTCAGGCAGATACGCAGTATTTT. It encodes CASSGGGTSGSQADTQYF.

This chain joins TRBV5-1 and TRBJ2-7; a possible D gene is TRBD1 (6 bases). The V and J ends lost 2 bases and 2 bases respectively, with 14 bases between them. CDR3 length: 15 amino acids. CDR1 is SGHRS and CDR2 is YFSETQ in the germline V gene. CDR3 in DNA: TGCGCCAGCAGCTTCGCTACAGGGACCACCTACGAGCAGTACTTC. Translation gives CASSFATGTTYEQYF.

This clone has only a few counts. The V gene is TRBV28, the J gene TRBJ2-3, with 7 bases aligning to TRBD1. Losses at the gene ends were 5 bases for V and 7 bases for J; bases not matched to a gene: 12. CDR3 length: 15 amino acids. Germline V CDR1 and CDR2: MDHEN, SYDVKM. The CDR3 protein is CASSNGLRGLNTQYF. In nucleotides, the CDR3 is TGTGCCAGCAGTAATGGACTCAGGGGGTTGAATACGCAGTATTTT.

J is TRBJ1-1 and V is TRBV10-3, with a weak D call TRBD1 (5 bases). There are 16 residues in the CDR3. From germline, CDR1 is ENHRY and CDR2 SYGVKD. Deletions cut 6 bases from V and 5 bases from J, with 22 bases between. CDR3 sequence reads: CAISGGGRTGGTEAFF. CDR3 coding DNA: TGTGCCATCAGCGGGGGGGGACGGACGGGAGGTACTGAAGCTTTCTTT.

The rearrangement links TRBV28 to TRBJ2-7; D perhaps matches TRBD1 (6 bases). Germline CDR1 reads MDHEN; CDR2 reads SYDVKM. Trimming stripped 5 bases from V and 6 bases from J, with 20 bases between. This CDR3 spans 15 amino acids. The CDR3 DNA follows: TGTGCCAGCAGTCTCACCCAAAAGACAGGTCGCGAGCAGTACTTC. Encoded protein: CASSLTQKTGREQYF.

The chain recombines TRBV28 with TRBJ2-1, with 7 bases matching TRBD1. With V trimmed by 5 bases and J by 5 bases, 6 bases remained unmatched. This CDR3 contains 14 residues. CDR1 and CDR2 (germline): MDHEN, SYDVKM. The CDR3 DNA reads TGTGCCAGCAGTGGACAGGTGAAAGACAATGAGCAGTTCTTC. It codes for CASSGQVKDNEQFF. The variable domain in full, with the rest retrieved from reference TRBV28 and TRBJ2-1, is DVKVTQSSRYLVKRTGEKVFLECVQDMDHENMFWYRQDPGLGLRLIYFSYDVKMKEKGDIPEGYSVSREKKERFSLILESASTNQTSMYLCASSGQVKDNEQFFGPGTRLTVL.

The chain carries TRBV10-2 and TRBJ1-5; no clear D. The CDR3 is 16 amino acids. V dropped 0 bases and J dropped 0 bases, with 9 bases sitting between them. Germline V gives CDR1 WSHSY, CDR2 SAAADI. The CDR3: CASSESPGNSNQPQHF. The CDR3 DNA follows: TGCGCCAGCAGTGAGTCCCCCGGTAATAGCAATCAGCCCCAGCATTTT.

V is TRBV5-5 and J is TRBJ1-2, with 7 bases that match TRBD1. Germline V lookup: CDR1 SGHKS, CDR2 YYEKEE (reference sequence). This CDR3 comprises 14 residues. With 2 bases clipped from V and 2 bases from J, the junction kept 3 bases outside the gene matches. CDR3 protein: CASSFGTENYGYTF. The CDR3 nucleotides are TGTGCCAGCAGCTTCGGGACAGAGAACTATGGCTACACCTTC.

The chain has TRBV18 and TRBJ2-1, with D perhaps matching TRBD2 (6 bases). Germline CDR1 and CDR2: KGHSH and LQKENI. Trimming pared 4 bases from V and 5 bases from J, leaving 12 bases between. The CDR3 runs to 14 residues. DNA for the CDR3: TGTGCCAGCTCACGGCTAGCGAAGGACAATGAGCAGTTCTTC. As protein: CASSRLAKDNEQFF.

The DNA for the CDR3 is TGTGCCAGCAGCCCGGTGGGGAGGGCCTATAATTCACCCCTCCACTTT. Its translation: CASSPVGRAYNSPLHF. V usage is TRBV7-2 and J usage is TRBJ1-6; D is unclear. Germline V gene sequence: CDR1 SGHTA, CDR2 FQGNSA. This CDR3 spans 16 amino acids. Between the trimmed V and J ends, which lost 5 bases and 2 bases, there was a span of 13 bases.

This clone was observed a single time. The chain carries TRBV2 and TRBJ1-2, with 9 bases lining up with TRBD1. The CDR3 sequence is 15 residues long. Germline assignment: CDR1 SNHLY and CDR2 FYNNEI. Unmatched junction bases numbered 12, after V lost 5 bases and J lost 8 bases. The CDR3 sequence: CASSLRTGAGWGYTF. The CDR3 coding sequence is TGTGCCAGCAGTCTCCGGACAGGGGCAGGATGGGGCTACACCTTC.

CDR3 bases: TGTGCCAGCAGTACCGGGGGGCAGGGTCATCAGCCCCAGCATTTT. It is translated as CASSTGGQGHQPQHF. The chain links TRBV6-5 to TRBJ1-5, with D possibly TRBD1 on 6 matching bases. This CDR3 spans 15 amino acids. V was cut by 5 bases and J by 5 bases, with 16 bases left in between. Germline CDR1 and CDR2: MNHEY and SVGAGI.

The V call is TRBV10-3, the J call TRBJ1-6; the D gene is possibly TRBD1 (5 bases). Germline CDR1 ENHRY, CDR2 SYGVKD. Trimming cost V 3 bases and J 10 bases, with 13 bases left between them. This CDR3 spans 14 amino acids. CDR3 nucleotide sequence: TGTGCCATCAGTGAAGGCAGGGAGGGCTCACCCCTCCACTTT. Its translation is CAISEGREGSPLHF.

This clone was observed a single time. This chain joins TRBV5-4 and TRBJ2-6, with D maybe TRBD1 (5 bases). The CDR3 has 15 amino acids. Germline-derived CDR1 and CDR2 are SGHNT and YYREEE (reference sequence). Trimming stripped 1 base from V and 2 bases from J, with 7 bases between. CDR3 coding DNA: TGTGCCAGCAGCTTGCAGGGTCCTGGGGCCAACGTCCTGACTTTC. Amino acids: CASSLQGPGANVLTF. Using reference TRBV5-4 and TRBJ2-6 for the parts outside the CDR3, the full variable domain is ETGVTQSPTHLIKTRGQQVTLRCSSQSGHNTVSWYQQALGQGPQFIFQYYREEENGRGNFPPRFSGLQFPNYSSELNVNALELDDSALYLCASSLQGPGANVLTFGAGSRLTVL.

The CDR3 protein is CASSLAGTSPTYEQYF. The CDR3 DNA sequence: TGCGCCAGCAGCTTGGCTGGGACATCTCCTACCTACGAGCAGTACTTC. This sequence joins TRBV5-1 and TRBJ2-7; D possibly corresponds to TRBD1 (6 bases). The CDR3 consists of 16 residues. CDR1 SGHRS and CDR2 YFSETQ come from the germline V gene. V was shortened by 0 bases and J by 2 bases, with 15 bases between the two germline ends.

The chain is built from TRBV28 and TRBJ1-4; D may be TRBD1 (5 bases). V was cut by 6 bases and J by 1 base, with 9 bases left in between. Germline CDR1 MDHEN, CDR2 SYDVKM. CDR3 length: 14 residues. The chain's CDR3 is CASSSGGTNEKLFF. The CDR3, as DNA: TGTGCCAGCAGCTCGGGGGGAACTAATGAAAAACTGTTTTTT.

This chain connects TRBV7-6 to TRBJ2-7; D possibly corresponds to TRBD1 (5 bases). V lost 4 bases and J lost 1, with 11 bases in between. The V gene's germline CDR1 is SGHVS and CDR2 FNYEAQ. The CDR3 loop spans 14 amino acids. The CDR3 sequence is CASSSDSFSYEQYF. CDR3 bases: TGTGCCAGCAGCTCTGACAGCTTTTCCTACGAGCAGTACTTC.

This clone was observed a few times. J is TRBJ1-2 and V is TRBV7-9; D not resolved. CDR1 and CDR2 from the germline V gene are SEHNR and FQNEAQ (reference sequence). CDR3 length: 13 amino acids. Deletions cut 5 bases from V and 3 bases from J, with 10 bases between. Here the CDR3 DNA reads TGTGCCAGCAGCCCTAGATGGGACTATGGCTACACCTTC. Protein product: CASSPRWDYGYTF.